This T cell receptor beta chain was identified during a study of monozygotic twins with inflammatory bowel disease. Broader study findings: No difference in repertoire similarity was seen between concordant and discordant twins, possibly because power was limited. None of the different T cell subtypes could be distinguished from one another.

The UMIs carried a 6-nucleotide sample barcode, and they were added by template switching. Using the 5' RACE reads, TCRdb records one entry per CDR3 protein without DNA. The sample has 200,000 to 250,000 distinct CDR3 sequences. In the case of this clonotype: Antigen: not known.

What was sequenced was blood. The sequence was collected from a human donor with ulcerative colitis or Crohn's disease, or a healthy co-twin of an affected twin (not recorded which).

CDR3 in amino acids: CSARRQGRLRPTDTQYF. The chain uses TRBV20-1 and TRBJ2-3; TCRdb returns TRBD1, unconfirmable since there is no DNA. Germline loops: CDR1 DFQATT, CDR2 SNEGSKA (reference sequence). This CDR3 is 17 amino acids long.